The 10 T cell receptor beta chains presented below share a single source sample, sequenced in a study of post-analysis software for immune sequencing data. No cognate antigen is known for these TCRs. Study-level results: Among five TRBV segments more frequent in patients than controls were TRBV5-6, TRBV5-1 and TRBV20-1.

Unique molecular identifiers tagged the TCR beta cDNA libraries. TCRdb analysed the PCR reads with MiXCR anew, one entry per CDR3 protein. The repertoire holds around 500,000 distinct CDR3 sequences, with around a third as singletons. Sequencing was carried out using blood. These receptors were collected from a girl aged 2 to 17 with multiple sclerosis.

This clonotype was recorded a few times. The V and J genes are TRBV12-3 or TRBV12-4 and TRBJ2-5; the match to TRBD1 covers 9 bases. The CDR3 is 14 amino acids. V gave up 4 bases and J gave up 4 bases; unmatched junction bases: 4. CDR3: CASSYRGLGETQYF. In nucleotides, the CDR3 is TGTGCCAGCAGTTACAGGGGGCTGGGAGAGACCCAGTACTTC.

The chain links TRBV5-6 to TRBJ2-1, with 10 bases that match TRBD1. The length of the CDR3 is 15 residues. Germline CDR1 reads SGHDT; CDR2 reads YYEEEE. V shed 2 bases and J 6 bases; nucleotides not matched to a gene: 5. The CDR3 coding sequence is TGTGCCAGCAGCTTTACGGGACAGGGGATCAATGAGCAGTTCTTC. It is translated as CASSFTGQGINEQFF.

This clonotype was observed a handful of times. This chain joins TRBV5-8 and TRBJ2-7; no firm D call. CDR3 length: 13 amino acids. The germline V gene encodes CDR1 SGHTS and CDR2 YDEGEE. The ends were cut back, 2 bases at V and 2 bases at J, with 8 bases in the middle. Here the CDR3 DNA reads TGTGCCAGCAGCTTAGAACAGACCTACGAGCAGTACTTC. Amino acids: CASSLEQTYEQYF.

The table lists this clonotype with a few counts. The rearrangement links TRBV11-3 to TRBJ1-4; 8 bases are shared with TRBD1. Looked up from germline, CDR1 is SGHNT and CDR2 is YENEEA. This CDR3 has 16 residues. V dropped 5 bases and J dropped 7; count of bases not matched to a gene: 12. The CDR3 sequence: CASSPSIRGQVEKLFF. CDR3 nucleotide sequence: TGTGCCAGCAGCCCTTCAATCAGGGGGCAGGTTGAAAAACTGTTTTTT.

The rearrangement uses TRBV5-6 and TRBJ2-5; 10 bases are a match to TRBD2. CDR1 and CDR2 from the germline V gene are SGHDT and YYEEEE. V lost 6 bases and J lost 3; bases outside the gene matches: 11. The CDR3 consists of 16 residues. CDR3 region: CASNPYSGGTEETQYF. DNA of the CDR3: TGTGCCAGCAACCCCTATAGCGGGGGGACAGAAGAGACCCAGTACTTC.

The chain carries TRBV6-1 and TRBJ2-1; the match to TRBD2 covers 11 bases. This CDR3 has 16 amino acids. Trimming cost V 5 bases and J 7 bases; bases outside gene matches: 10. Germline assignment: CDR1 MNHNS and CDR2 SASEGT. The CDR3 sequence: CASSQLLAGGLNEQFF. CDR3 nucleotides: TGTGCCAGCAGTCAACTCTTAGCGGGGGGGCTTAATGAGCAGTTCTTC.

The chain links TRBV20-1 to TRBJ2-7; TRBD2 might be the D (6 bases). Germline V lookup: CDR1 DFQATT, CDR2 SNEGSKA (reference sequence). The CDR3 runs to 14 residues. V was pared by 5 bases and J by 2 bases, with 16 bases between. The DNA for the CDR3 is TGCAGTGCTGCGGGACTTCTTTACACCTACGAGCAGTACTTC. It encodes CSAAGLLYTYEQYF.

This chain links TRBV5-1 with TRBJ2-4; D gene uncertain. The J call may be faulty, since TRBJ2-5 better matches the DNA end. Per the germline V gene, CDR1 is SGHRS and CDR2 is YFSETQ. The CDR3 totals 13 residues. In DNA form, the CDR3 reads TGCGCCAGCAGCTCTGACTTTGGGGAGACCCAGTACTTC. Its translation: CASSSDFGETQYF.

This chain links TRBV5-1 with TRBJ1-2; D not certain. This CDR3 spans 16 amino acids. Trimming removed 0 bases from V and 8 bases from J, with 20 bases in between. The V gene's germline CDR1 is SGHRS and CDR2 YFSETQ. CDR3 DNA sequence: TGCGCCAGCAGCTTGGAAAGGAGTCCCCAGGCCTCCGGCTACACCTTC. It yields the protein CASSLERSPQASGYTF.

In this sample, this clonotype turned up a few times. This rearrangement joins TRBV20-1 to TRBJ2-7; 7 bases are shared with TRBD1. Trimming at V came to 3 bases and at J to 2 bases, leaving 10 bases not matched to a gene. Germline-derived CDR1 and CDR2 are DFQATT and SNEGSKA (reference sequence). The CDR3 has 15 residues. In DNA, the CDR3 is TGCAGTGCTAGTGACCGGGACAGAGTCACCTACGAGCAGTACTTC. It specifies CSASDRDRVTYEQYF.